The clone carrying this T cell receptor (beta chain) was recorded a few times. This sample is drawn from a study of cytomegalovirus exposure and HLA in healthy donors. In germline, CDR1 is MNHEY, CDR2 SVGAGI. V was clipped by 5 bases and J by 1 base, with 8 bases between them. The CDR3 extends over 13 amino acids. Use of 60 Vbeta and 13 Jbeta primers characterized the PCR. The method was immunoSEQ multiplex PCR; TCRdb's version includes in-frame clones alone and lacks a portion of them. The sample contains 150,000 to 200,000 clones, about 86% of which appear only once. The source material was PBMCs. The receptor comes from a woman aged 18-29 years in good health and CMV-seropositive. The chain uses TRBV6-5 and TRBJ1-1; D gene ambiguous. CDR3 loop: CASSERENTEAFF. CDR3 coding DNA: TGTGCCAGCAGTGAGAGGGAGAACACTGAAGCTTTCTTT.